Below are 11 T cell receptor beta chains sequenced from a single sample in a study of T cells after somatic rescue of genetic block. This table comes from immunoSEQ multiplex PCR, and its TCRdb copy is limited to in-frame clones, with some not included. Of 110,000 or so clones in the sample, about 93% were seen once. The sequenced sample consisted of peripheral blood mononuclear cells (PBMCs). The receptors were gathered from a woman aged 18-30 years.

V gene TRBV29-1 combines with J gene TRBJ1-1; 7 nucleotides align to TRBD1. Per germline, CDR1 SQVTM and CDR2 ANQGSEA. Trimming took 3 bases from V and 4 from J; bases not matched to a gene: 5. This CDR3 region has 13 residues. The CDR3 loop reads CSVDPSGGTEAFF. The CDR3 DNA is TGCAGCGTTGACCCCTCAGGGGGCACTGAAGCTTTCTTT. The variable domain in full, completed from reference TRBV29-1 and TRBJ1-1, reads SAVISQKPSRDICQRGTSLTIQCQVDSQVTMMFWYRQQPGQSLTLIATANQGSEATYESGFVIDKFPISRPNLTFSTLTVSNMSPEDSSIYLCSVDPSGGTEAFFGQGTRLTVV.

The CDR3 sequence is CASSVETSGGVYEQYF. The CDR3 coding sequence is TGTGCCAGCAGCGTAGAAACTAGCGGGGGGGTCTACGAGCAGTACTTC. The V and J genes are TRBV9 and TRBJ2-7, with 13 bases fitting TRBD2. From germline, CDR1 is SGDLS and CDR2 YYNGEE. J gave up 3 bases and V 0 bases, and 3 bases lay outside the gene matches. The CDR3 has 16 residues.

The chain is built from TRBV7-6 and TRBJ1-2; 7 bases align to TRBD1. Trimming cost V 1 base and J 0 bases; bases outside gene matches: 11. Germline CDR1 is SGHVS and CDR2 is FNYEAQ. The CDR3 has 18 residues. The CDR3 sequence is CASSLGAYGQAANYGYTF. DNA for the CDR3: TGTGCCAGCAGCTTAGGGGCATACGGACAGGCCGCTAACTATGGCTACACCTTC.

The V and J genes are TRBV4-2 and TRBJ2-1, with D perhaps TRBD2 (7 bases). This CDR3 contains 15 residues. V was shortened by 0 bases and J by 8 bases, with 14 bases between the two germline ends. Germline loops: CDR1 LGHNA, CDR2 YNFKEQ. The CDR3 protein is CASSQDYGGRYEQFF. CDR3 bases: TGTGCCAGCAGCCAAGATTACGGGGGGCGATATGAGCAGTTCTTC.

CDR3 region: CAWSPDRGSYEQYF. The CDR3 coding sequence is TGTGCCTGGAGTCCCGACAGGGGGTCCTACGAGCAGTACTTC. The chain employs TRBV30 and TRBJ2-7; 9 nucleotides agree with TRBD1. V was clipped by 2 bases and J by 1 base; unmatched bases: 3. CDR3 length: 14 amino acids. The germline CDR1 and CDR2 sequences are GTSNPN and SVGIG (reference sequence).

The V gene is TRBV7-2, the J gene TRBJ2-3, with 9 nucleotides matching TRBD2. Per the germline V gene, CDR1 is SGHTA and CDR2 is FQGNSA. This CDR3 has 17 residues. Germline trimming cut 5 bases from V and 2 bases from J; bases unmatched to any gene: 11. This chain's CDR3 is CASSPPPRGGYTDTQYF. The CDR3, as DNA: TGTGCCAGCAGCCCCCCCCCGCGGGGGGGGTACACAGATACGCAGTATTTT.

There are a few counts of this clone. This chain joins TRBV21-1 and TRBJ1-5; the listed D gene, TRBD1, was not tested against the DNA. TRBV21-1 is tagged as a pseudogene. The CDR3 is made up of 15 amino acids. In DNA form, the CDR3 reads TGTGCCAGCAGCTCTAGACAGGGCGGAAATCAGCCCCAGCATTTT. Residues: CASSSRQGGNQPQHF.

This chain links TRBV5-4 with TRBJ1-1; possibly TRBD1 for D (5 bases). Germline lookup yields CDR1 SGHNT and CDR2 YYREEE (reference sequence). The CDR3 runs to 15 residues. The germline V and J ends were trimmed by 4 bases and 3 bases, with 16 bases remaining between them. As DNA, the CDR3 is TGTGCCAGCAGCGCGCTGGGGGGGACCGACACTGAAGCTTTCTTT. It codes for CASSALGGTDTEAFF.

V is TRBV10-2 and J is TRBJ1-4; weak D call: TRBD1 (6 bases). Germline lookup yields CDR1 WSHSY and CDR2 SAAADI. Trimming stripped 3 bases from V and 8 bases from J, with 19 bases between. This CDR3 is built from 16 residues. The CDR3 nucleotides are TGCGCCAGCAGTGAACCCACGGGACACACGGTCGAAAAACTGTTTTTT. This gives the protein CASSEPTGHTVEKLFF.

The chain joins TRBV6-5 to TRBJ1-1; 7 bases agree with TRBD1. V shed 2 bases and J 10 bases; nucleotides not matched to a gene: 7. CDR3 length: 13 amino acids. In germline, CDR1 is MNHEY, CDR2 SVGAGI. For the CDR3, the DNA is TGTGCCAGCAGTTACAGACAGGGTGGGGGAGCTTTCTTT. It yields the protein CASSYRQGGGAFF.

This clone was observed once. CDR3 nucleotide sequence: TGTGCCAGCAGCTCCCCTTTGGGGGGCTTGAGCGCTAATGAAAAACTGTTTTTT. Amino acid sequence: CASSSPLGGLSANEKLFF. The V and J genes are TRBV9 and TRBJ1-4, with D possibly TRBD1 on 6 matching bases. Trimming pared 4 bases from V and 3 bases from J, leaving 22 bases between. Germline assignment: CDR1 SGDLS and CDR2 YYNGEE. This CDR3 region has 18 residues.